There are a few counts of the clone carrying this TCR beta chain. Its antigen is not known. This sample stems from a study of T-cell reconstitution after alpha-beta-depleted transplantation in children. The ends were cut back, 6 bases at V and 1 base at J, with 12 bases in the middle. CDR3 length: 14 amino acids. Germline assignment: CDR1 SQVTM and CDR2 ANQGSEA. Study-wide points: The origin of high day-60 TCRbeta diversity in some patients lay in surviving recipient T cells and thymic progenitors. Alpha-beta T cells present about two months after transplant were reported to originate from several hundred expanded graft clones.

A library of TCRbeta sequences, prepared with unique molecular identifiers, was generated. TCRdb re-derived calls from the PCR reads in MiXCR, one entry per CDR3 protein. In the table there are hundreds of thousands of distinct CDR3 sequences, roughly 15% of which are singletons. This specimen was PBMCs, mostly from graft donor cells, taken 360 days after TCRalphabeta/CD19-depleted stem cell transplant. The origin of this receptor is a male patient aged 2 to 9 who had a stem cell transplant for acute lymphoblastic leukemia, so the T cells may come from the graft donor. The gene calls are TRBV29-1 and TRBJ2-2; the D is unclear. The CDR3 DNA reads TGCAGCGTCGAAACGCCCATGAACACCGGGGAGCTGTTTTTT. Its protein is CSVETPMNTGELFF.